This T cell receptor (beta chain) was identified in a study of OX40 agonist ivuxolimab in advanced cancers. Study-level background: Patients assigned to dose escalation were diagnosed with hepatocellular carcinoma, melanoma, renal cell or head and neck cancer. Study results and caveats: CD8+ T cells averaged more expanded clones than CD4+.

On this clone: Antigen specificity is unknown.

The repertoire was sequenced with immunoSEQ multiplex PCR; TCRdb's copy has only in-frame clones and lacks some. There are 65,000 to 95,000 clones in the sample; around four fifths occur only once, and approximately 0.8% lies in the top ten. Autoimmune disease history or systemic immunosuppression meant exclusion. Researchers took blood at baseline, on cycle 4 day 1, and on cycle 7 day 1. Trimming removed 5 bases at V and 6 bases at J, with 11 bases between. Germline V gene sequence: CDR1 SGHVS, CDR2 FQNEAQ. This CDR3 spans 12 amino acids. The material was CD4+ or CD8+ T cells sorted from blood, obtained in a trial of the OX40 agonist ivuxolimab. The chain has TRBV7-8 and TRBJ2-7; D is unclear. This clonotype was sampled from an adult with an advanced solid tumor such as melanoma, head and neck, liver or kidney cancer. CDR3 sequence (DNA): TGTGCCAGCAGCCCACGTTCCCGCGAGCAGTACTTC. Its protein is CASSPRSREQYF.